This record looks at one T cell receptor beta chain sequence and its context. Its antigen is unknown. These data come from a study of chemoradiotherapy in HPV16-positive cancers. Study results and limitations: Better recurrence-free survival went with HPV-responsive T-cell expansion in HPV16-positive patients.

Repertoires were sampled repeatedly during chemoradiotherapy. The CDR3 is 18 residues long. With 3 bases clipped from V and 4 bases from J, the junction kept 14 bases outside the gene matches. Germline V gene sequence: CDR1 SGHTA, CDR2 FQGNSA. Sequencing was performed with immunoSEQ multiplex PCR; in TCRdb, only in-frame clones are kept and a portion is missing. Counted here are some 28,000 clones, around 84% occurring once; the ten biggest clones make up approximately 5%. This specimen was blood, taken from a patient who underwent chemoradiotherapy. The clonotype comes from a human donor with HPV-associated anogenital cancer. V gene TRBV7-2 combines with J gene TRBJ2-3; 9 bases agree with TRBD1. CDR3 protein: CASSFYIALGQGADTQYF. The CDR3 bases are TGTGCCAGCAGCTTTTACATAGCTTTGGGACAGGGCGCAGATACGCAGTATTTT.